The 15 T cell receptor beta chains reported below all come from one sample, sequenced in a study of control samples from healthy donors and cancer patients. Generated by immunoSEQ multiplex PCR, the TCRdb table keeps only in-frame clones and is missing some. The sample yields under 150,000 clones, over 85% seen once. Sequencing input: blood. The receptors come from a young man in good health.

This clone was detected once. This chain uses TRBV18 with TRBJ1-5; D unclear. Trimming shortened V by 6 bases and J by 1 base, and 4 bases separated the two germline ends. CDR1 is KGHSH and CDR2 is LQKENI in the germline V gene. This CDR3 spans 12 amino acids. The CDR3 nucleotides read TGTGCCAGCTCGGGAAGCAATCAGCCCCAGCATTTT. Its protein product is CASSGSNQPQHF.

A few counts support this clone. J is TRBJ1-4 and V is TRBV5-8; 7 bases fit TRBD1. Unmatched junction bases numbered 6, after V lost 4 bases and J lost 6 bases. The CDR3 loop spans 14 amino acids. Germline CDR1 and CDR2: SGHTS and YDEGEE. CDR3 DNA sequence: TGTGCCAGCAGCGAATACGGACAGGATGAAAAACTGTTTTTT. Amino acids: CASSEYGQDEKLFF.

The V and J genes are TRBV10-3 and TRBJ2-1; the match to TRBD2 covers 9 bases. Germline values: CDR1 ENHRY, CDR2 SYGVKD. Unmatched junction bases numbered 13, after V lost 4 bases and J lost 6 bases. The CDR3 totals 17 residues. In nucleotides, the CDR3 is TGTGCCATCAGTGGTTCTCTCAGCGGGAGGCTGAGCAATGAGCAGTTCTTC. It yields the protein CAISGSLSGRLSNEQFF.

This clone appeared a single time. V gene TRBV7-9 combines with J gene TRBJ1-1; D is possibly TRBD1 (6 bases). This CDR3 spans 16 amino acids. Per the germline V gene, CDR1 is SEHNR and CDR2 is FQNEAQ (reference sequence). V was clipped by 6 bases and J by 2 bases, with 19 bases between them. The CDR3 is CASRAQGGGPNTEAFF. CDR3 bases: TGTGCCAGCAGGGCCCAAGGGGGTGGCCCTAACACTGAAGCTTTCTTT.

The V gene is TRBV19, the J gene TRBJ1-5; 8 nucleotides align to TRBD1. Per germline, CDR1 LNHDA and CDR2 SQIVND (reference sequence). This CDR3 is 16 amino acids long. V lost 3 bases, J lost 7 bases, and 11 bases stayed unmatched. Written as DNA, the CDR3 is TGTGCCAGTAGTATTGGTTCTCAGGGGGCAAAGCAGCCCCAGCATTTT. Amino acids: CASSIGSQGAKQPQHF.

The chain is built from TRBV10-3 and TRBJ2-1; 7 nucleotides match TRBD2. The CDR3 totals 16 residues. Germline values: CDR1 ENHRY, CDR2 SYGVKD. J gave up 0 bases and V 2 bases, and 4 bases lay outside the gene matches. CDR3 coding DNA: TGTGCCATCAGTGAGAGCGGGACGAGCTCCTACAATGAGCAGTTCTTC. As protein: CAISESGTSSYNEQFF.

This chain joins TRBV29-1 and TRBJ1-1, with TRBD1 identical over 7 bases. V gave up 1 base and J gave up 3 bases; unmatched junction bases: 5. The CDR3 has 14 amino acids. From germline, CDR1 is SQVTM and CDR2 ANQGSEA. The chain's CDR3 is CSVEATGSHTEAFF. Here the CDR3 DNA reads TGCAGCGTTGAAGCGACAGGGTCGCACACTGAAGCTTTCTTT.

This chain joins TRBV2 and TRBJ1-1; D is ambiguous. CDR1 is SNHLY, CDR2 FYNNEI, per germline. This CDR3 has 11 residues. Deletions cut 7 bases from V and 1 base from J, with 4 bases between. CDR3 region: CASIRNTEAFF. CDR3 nucleotide sequence: TGTGCCAGCATTAGGAACACTGAAGCTTTCTTT.

The genes are TRBV10-3 and TRBJ1-1, with 8 nucleotides matching TRBD1. Per germline, CDR1 ENHRY and CDR2 SYGVKD. CDR3 length: 16 amino acids. J was trimmed by 5 bases and V by 6 bases; bases with no gene match: 14. The CDR3 loop reads CAISGTLQGARTEAFF. The CDR3, as DNA: TGTGCCATCAGCGGGACGCTCCAGGGGGCGCGGACTGAAGCTTTCTTT.

The chain uses TRBV20-1 and TRBJ1-5, with TRBD1 as a possible D gene (5 bases). V shed 3 bases and J shed 5 bases, with 8 bases lying between them. The germline CDR1 and CDR2 sequences are DFQATT and SNEGSKA (reference sequence). CDR3 length: 12 amino acids. The CDR3: CSASVGDQPQHF. CDR3 bases: TGCAGTGCTAGTGTAGGGGATCAGCCCCAGCATTTT.

This clone was counted between two and nine times. One end of the junction varies from germline; a read error may be responsible. The CDR3 protein is CASSQSISPGEF. The CDR3 bases are TGTGCCAGCAGTCAATCGATTAGCCCTGGAGAATTC. V and J are TRBV7-8 and TRBJ2-7; D unclear. CDR3 size: 12 residues. Germline V gene sequence: CDR1 SGHVS, CDR2 FQNEAQ.

The chain recombines TRBV28 with TRBJ2-1; 7 nucleotides match TRBD2. Germline V lookup: CDR1 MDHEN, CDR2 SYDVKM. V lost 10 bases and J lost 6; bases outside the gene matches: 9. CDR3 length: 13 amino acids. The CDR3 DNA reads as TGTGCCACTTCGACTAGCCCGCTCAATGAGCAGTTCTTC. It is translated as CATSTSPLNEQFF.

The V and J genes are TRBV28 and TRBJ1-4, with D maybe TRBD1 (5 bases). From germline, CDR1 is MDHEN and CDR2 SYDVKM. The CDR3 contains 14 residues. V lost 4 bases to trimming and J lost 8 bases, with 14 bases between them. Here the CDR3 DNA reads TGTGCCAGCAGTTCCAGGGTATCCAACGAAAAACTGTTTTTT. It specifies CASSSRVSNEKLFF.

The chain employs TRBV7-3 and TRBJ2-2; TRBD1 matches 7 bases. Unmatched junction bases numbered 6, after V lost 3 bases and J lost 5 bases. Germline V lookup: CDR1 SGHTA, CDR2 FQGTGA. This CDR3 has 15 amino acids. The CDR3 DNA follows: TGTGCCAGCAGCTTTGACAGGGTGGGAACCGGGGAGCTGTTTTTT. It is translated as CASSFDRVGTGELFF.

The chain links TRBV7-8 to TRBJ2-1; D is unclear. Germline CDR1 and CDR2: SGHVS and FQNEAQ. Trimming removed 6 bases from V and 5 bases from J, with 20 bases in between. The CDR3 has 16 residues. The CDR3 nucleotides are TGTGCCAGCAGTCCCCGGTCCATTGCTGGACACAATGAGCAGTTCTTC. Protein: CASSPRSIAGHNEQFF.